What follows are 29 T cell receptor beta chains derived from one specimen sequenced in a study of identical twins. TCRdb itself ran the 5' RACE reads through MiXCR, one entry per CDR3 protein. The table has some 500,000 distinct CDR3 sequences, roughly a fifth seen once. The same specimen was also included in a second study, on T cells expressing NK-cell markers.

The sequenced sample was CD4+ T cells sorted from blood. The receptor source for this set is a young woman in good health.

This clonotype appeared a few times. V is TRBV5-6 and J is TRBJ1-2; D is ambiguous. Between the trimmed V and J ends, which lost 4 bases and 1 base, there was a span of 14 bases. The CDR3 contains 15 residues. CDR1 is SGHDT, CDR2 YYEEEE, per germline. The CDR3 region is CASSSRTQLNYGYTF. The CDR3 nucleotides read TGTGCCAGCAGCAGCAGGACCCAACTTAACTATGGCTACACCTTC.

This clonotype was counted only a few times. The chain couples TRBV2 to TRBJ2-3; TRBD2 matches at 7 bases. With V trimmed by 3 bases and J by 0 bases, 6 bases remained unmatched. There are 16 residues in the CDR3. CDR1 is SNHLY, CDR2 FYNNEI, per germline. The CDR3 sequence is CASSERGRDSTDTQYF. CDR3 nucleotides: TGTGCCAGCAGTGAGCGGGGGAGAGATAGCACAGATACGCAGTATTTT.

This clonotype was detected many times. This chain joins TRBV5-1 and TRBJ1-1; D is unresolved. V was clipped by 0 bases and J by 2 bases, with 5 bases between them. Looked up from germline, CDR1 is SGHRS and CDR2 is YFSETQ. The CDR3 has 13 residues. In DNA form, the CDR3 reads TGCGCCAGCAGCTTGGGAGACAACACTGAAGCTTTCTTT. Translating it yields CASSLGDNTEAFF.

In this sample, this clonotype turned up a few times. This chain uses TRBV4-1 with TRBJ1-5; no firm D call. Trimming took off 2 bases at V and 6 bases at J, with 8 bases between the two ends. Germline V gene sequence: CDR1 MGHRA, CDR2 YSYEKL. CDR3 length equals 13 residues. Here the CDR3 reads CASSQRFRQPQHF. The DNA of the CDR3 is TGCGCCAGCAGCCAACGCTTCCGTCAGCCCCAGCATTTT.

In its sample, this clonotype was seen a few times. V is TRBV10-2 and J is TRBJ2-7; perhaps D is TRBD1 or TRBD2 (5 bases each). CDR1 is WSHSY, CDR2 SAAADI, per germline. The V end lost 5 bases, the J end lost 3 bases, and 8 bases lay between the germline ends. CDR3 length: 12 amino acids. The CDR3, as DNA: TGCGCCAGCAGTCGGGACCGCTACGAGCAGTACTTC. This sequence encodes CASSRDRYEQYF.

J is TRBJ2-5 and V is TRBV4-3; TRBD2 aligns across 14 bases. CDR1 LGHNA and CDR2 YSLEER come from the germline V gene. J was trimmed by 4 bases and V by 0 bases; bases with no gene match: 4. This CDR3 spans 17 amino acids. CDR3 residues: CASSQEIGLAGGETQYF. CDR3 DNA sequence: TGCGCCAGCAGCCAAGAAATTGGACTAGCGGGAGGAGAGACCCAGTACTTC.

The chain recombines TRBV7-9 with TRBJ2-1, with D possibly TRBD2 on 7 matching bases. Germline lookup yields CDR1 SEHNR and CDR2 FQNEAQ (reference sequence). This CDR3 is built from 16 residues. The V gene lost 5 bases and the J gene lost 4 bases, with 18 bases spanning the gap. This CDR3 is CASSTWGRENYNEQFF. The CDR3 region has the DNA TGTGCCAGCAGCACCTGGGGGCGGGAGAATTACAATGAGCAGTTCTTC.

This clonotype was observed a few times. The V call is TRBV20-1, the J call TRBJ2-5; no clear D. Trimming stripped 3 bases from V and 2 bases from J, with 7 bases between. The CDR3 spans 12 residues. Germline CDR1 is DFQATT and CDR2 is SNEGSKA (reference sequence). CDR3 nucleotide sequence: TGCAGTGCTAGCAACAGACAAGAGACCCAGTACTTC. Encoded protein: CSASNRQETQYF.

This clonotype appeared a few times. The chain couples TRBV7-7 to TRBJ2-5; D uncertain. CDR3 length: 13 residues. Trimming left V 6 bases short and J 4 bases short, with 12 bases between. Germline V lookup: CDR1 SSHAT, CDR2 FNYEAQ (reference sequence). In DNA, the CDR3 is TGTGCCAGCAGTTCCCGACTGGGAGAGACCCAGTACTTC. As protein: CASSSRLGETQYF.

The table lists this clonotype with many counts. This rearrangement joins TRBV5-1 to TRBJ1-1; D is possibly TRBD1 (6 bases). Germline V lookup: CDR1 SGHRS, CDR2 YFSETQ. The CDR3 consists of 14 residues. The V end lost 3 bases, the J end lost 1 base, and 10 bases lay between the germline ends. CDR3 sequence: CASSYQQGNTEAFF. DNA of the CDR3: TGCGCCAGCAGCTACCAACAGGGGAACACTGAAGCTTTCTTT.

The chain links TRBV5-1 to TRBJ2-2, with D unresolved. Germline values: CDR1 SGHRS, CDR2 YFSETQ. This CDR3 is built from 16 residues. V lost 0 bases and J 2 bases, leaving 11 bases between the germline ends. CDR3 loop: CASSLASLVNTGELFF. For the CDR3, the DNA is TGCGCCAGCAGCTTGGCGTCCCTAGTCAACACCGGGGAGCTGTTTTTT.

In this sample, this clonotype turned up a few times. V usage is TRBV5-1 and J usage is TRBJ1-4, with TRBD1 as a possible D gene (5 bases). From germline, CDR1 is SGHRS and CDR2 YFSETQ. The CDR3 sequence is 15 residues long. Deletions cut 4 bases from V and 4 bases from J, with 14 bases between. This CDR3 is CASSPTTALNEKLFF. The CDR3 DNA reads TGCGCCAGCAGCCCCACGACAGCCCTTAATGAAAAACTGTTTTTT. The full variable domain, its missing parts supplied by reference TRBV5-1 and TRBJ1-4, is KAGVTQTPRYLIKTRGQQVTLSCSPISGHRSVSWYQQTPGQGLQFLFEYFSETQRNKGNFPGRFSGRQFSNSRSEMNVSTLELGDSALYLCASSPTTALNEKLFFGSGTQLSVL.

This clonotype was counted only a few times. This sequence joins TRBV2 and TRBJ1-5; D unresolved. Looked up from germline, CDR1 is SNHLY and CDR2 is FYNNEI. V was pared by 6 bases and J by 0 bases, with 12 bases between. The CDR3 totals 15 residues. The CDR3 region has the DNA TGTGCCAGCAGCCTCCCTGGCTATAGCAATCAGCCCCAGCATTTT. As protein: CASSLPGYSNQPQHF.

This clonotype was found a few times. The chain links TRBV20-1 to TRBJ1-1; D gene unclear. CDR1 is DFQATT, CDR2 SNEGSKA, per germline (reference sequence). CDR3 length: 9 amino acids. V was pared by 1 base and J by 6 bases, with 0 bases between. CDR3 sequence: CSARAEAFF. The CDR3 DNA follows: TGCAGTGCTAGAGCTGAAGCTTTCTTT.

This clonotype has just one count. The rearrangement uses TRBV7-9 and TRBJ2-7; 8 nucleotides match TRBD2. The ends lost 4 bases at V and 6 bases at J; junction bases unmatched: 11. Germline V gene lookup returns CDR1 SEHNR and CDR2 FQNEAQ (reference sequence). The CDR3 is made up of 15 amino acids. CDR3 DNA sequence: TGTGCCAGCAGCTGGCGCGCGGGAGGACCCCTCGAGCAGTACTTC. Translation gives CASSWRAGGPLEQYF. Based on the CDR3 plus reference TRBV7-9 and TRBJ2-7, the full variable domain is DTGVSQNPRHKITKRGQNVTFRCDPISEHNRLYWYRQTLGQGPEFLTYFQNEAQLEKSRLLSDRFSAERPKGSFSTLEIQRTEQGDSAMYLCASSWRAGGPLEQYFGPGTRLTVT.

The chain uses TRBV5-5 and TRBJ1-5; no firm D call. Germline values: CDR1 SGHKS, CDR2 YYEKEE (reference sequence). This CDR3 spans 14 amino acids. V lost 3 bases and J 8 bases, leaving 15 bases between the germline ends. The CDR3: CASSSDLSREPQHF. The CDR3 DNA sequence: TGTGCCAGCAGCTCGGACCTTTCGCGAGAGCCCCAGCATTTT.

The chain is built from TRBV29-1 and TRBJ2-1; TRBD2 matches at 8 bases. Per the germline V gene, CDR1 is SQVTM and CDR2 is ANQGSEA. Trimming removed 7 bases from V and 6 bases from J; junction bases left unmatched: 11. The CDR3 is 14 residues long. This CDR3 is CSEVPIAGGNEQFF. The DNA for the CDR3 is TGCAGCGAGGTCCCAATTGCGGGGGGCAATGAGCAGTTCTTC.

The chain couples TRBV20-1 to TRBJ2-1; 8 bases are a match to TRBD2. J lost 6 bases, V lost 3 bases, and 10 bases had no gene match. CDR3 length: 15 residues. Germline CDR1 and CDR2: DFQATT and SNEGSKA (reference sequence). The CDR3: CSASRGGPGVNEQFF. The CDR3 coding sequence is TGCAGTGCTAGCCGGGGGGGCCCGGGAGTCAATGAGCAGTTCTTC.

This clonotype was picked up a small number of times. This chain links TRBV12-3 or TRBV12-4 with TRBJ2-1, with 9 bases aligning to TRBD2. Germline trimming cut 3 bases from V and 4 bases from J; bases unmatched to any gene: 10. This CDR3 has 17 residues. Written as DNA, the CDR3 is TGTGCCAGCAGTTTGGGGGCGGCGGGGGGGAATTACAATGAGCAGTTCTTC. Amino acids: CASSLGAAGGNYNEQFF.

The J gene is TRBJ2-5, the V gene TRBV5-1; tentatively, D is TRBD1 (6 bases). The CDR3 spans 13 residues. Trimming removed 4 bases from V and 4 bases from J, with 11 bases in between. Germline V gene lookup returns CDR1 SGHRS and CDR2 YFSETQ. CDR3 region: CASSREGGETQYF. In nucleotides, the CDR3 is TGCGCCAGCAGCCGGGAAGGGGGAGAGACCCAGTACTTC.

The CDR3 is CASSIGTGGTGELFF. The CDR3 coding sequence is TGTGCCAGCAGCATCGGGACAGGGGGCACCGGGGAGCTGTTTTTT. The chain couples TRBV11-3 to TRBJ2-2; 11 bases are a match to TRBD1. This CDR3 has 15 residues. The V and J ends lost 5 bases and 4 bases, in that order; junction bases with no gene match: 3. Germline V lookup: CDR1 SGHNT, CDR2 YENEEA.

The chain joins TRBV19 to TRBJ2-6; D gene unclear. V was pared by 6 bases and J by 0 bases, with 12 bases between. CDR3 length: 16 amino acids. Germline loops: CDR1 LNHDA, CDR2 SQIVND (reference sequence). In nucleotides, the CDR3 is TGTGCCAGTAGGCCAAAACAGAGCTCTGGGGCCAACGTCCTGACTTTC. It encodes CASRPKQSSGANVLTF. Looking up the rest from reference TRBV19 and TRBJ2-6 gives the full variable domain: DGGITQSPKYLFRKEGQNVTLSCEQNLNHDAMYWYRQDPGQGLRLIYYSQIVNDFQKGDIAEGYSVSREKKESFPLTVTSAQKNPTAFYLCASRPKQSSGANVLTFGAGSRLTVL.

This clonotype has a count of ten or more. The chain recombines TRBV7-2 with TRBJ2-1; no clear D. V was trimmed by 10 bases and J by 0 bases, leaving 16 bases between them. The CDR3 loop spans 15 amino acids. Germline loops: CDR1 SGHTA, CDR2 FQGNSA. The CDR3 region has the DNA TGTGCCACGTCGGCGGCGTCCAGCTCCTACAATGAGCAGTTCTTC. It codes for CATSAASSSYNEQFF.

Only a few counts were recorded for this clonotype. The gene calls are TRBV5-1 and TRBJ2-7; D is unclear. This CDR3 contains 15 residues. The V end lost 0 bases, the J end lost 4 bases, and 14 bases lay between the germline ends. The germline V gene encodes CDR1 SGHRS and CDR2 YFSETQ. The CDR3: CASSLGPGGGYEQYF. The CDR3 coding sequence is TGCGCCAGCAGCTTGGGACCCGGTGGTGGGTACGAGCAGTACTTC.

V gene TRBV6-5 combines with J gene TRBJ2-1; the D is unclear. Germline V gives CDR1 MNHEY, CDR2 SVGAGI. With 2 bases removed from V and 0 bases from J, the gap between germline ends came to 11 bases. The CDR3 runs to 16 residues. The CDR3 sequence: CASSYGGGSSYNEQFF. In nucleotides, the CDR3 is TGTGCCAGCAGTTACGGTGGCGGAAGCTCCTACAATGAGCAGTTCTTC.

The J gene is TRBJ2-4, the V gene TRBV28, with D possibly TRBD1 on 5 matching bases. Per germline, CDR1 MDHEN and CDR2 SYDVKM. The CDR3 consists of 13 residues. Trimming removed 5 bases from V and 4 bases from J, with 9 bases in between. CDR3 DNA sequence: TGTGCCAGCAGTCCCGACAGTAAAAACATTCAGTACTTC. Its protein is CASSPDSKNIQYF.

This clonotype was observed at least ten times. This chain connects TRBV12-3 or TRBV12-4 to TRBJ2-3, with 7 bases that match TRBD2. This CDR3 spans 13 amino acids. V dropped 8 bases and J dropped 4; count of bases not matched to a gene: 6. CDR3 sequence reads: CASGDGRSDTQYF. The CDR3 DNA follows: TGTGCCAGCGGGGACGGGAGGTCAGATACGCAGTATTTT.

The chain recombines TRBV2 with TRBJ2-5; maybe TRBD2 (6 bases). This CDR3 contains 12 residues. Trimming took 8 bases from V and 4 from J, leaving 11 bases between them. Germline values: CDR1 SNHLY, CDR2 FYNNEI. The CDR3 is CASVAGGETQYF. CDR3 nucleotide sequence: TGTGCCAGCGTCGCCGGGGGAGAGACCCAGTACTTC.

Concerning this clonotype itself: One end of the junction does not line up with germline, which may come from a read error. V gene TRBV20-1 combines with J gene TRBJ2-3; 10 bases line up with TRBD2. The CDR3 runs 21 residues. Germline CDR1 reads DFQATT; CDR2 reads SNEGSKA (reference sequence). CDR3 nucleotides: TGCTGTGCTAGAAAGTTTGCGAAGCGGGGGGGCCTCCGGGTAGGCACAGATACGCAGTATTTT. The encoded protein is CCARKFAKRGGLRVGTDTQYF.